The 15 T cell receptor beta chains given below trace back to one sample, sequenced in a study of blood T cells in healthy people across ages. For the second PCR, which ran for roughly 6 to 12 cycles, a sample-barcoded 5' primer and a J-beta primer mix were used. Via MiXCR, TCRdb re-called the 5' RACE reads, giving one row per CDR3 protein. The profile covers some 900,000 distinct CDR3 sequences, with more than 25% appearing a single time and roughly a sixth taken by the ten largest. Sequenced input: blood. These receptors were collected from a woman of 80 years or more in good health.

V usage is TRBV3-1 and J usage is TRBJ1-1; 7 nucleotides agree with TRBD1. The CDR3 has 13 residues. Germline trimming cut 5 bases from V and 9 bases from J; bases unmatched to any gene: 9. The germline gives CDR1 LGHDT, CDR2 YNNKEL (reference sequence). DNA of the CDR3: TGTGCCAGCAGCGACAGGGAGTCGGGTAAAGCTTTCTTT. Protein product: CASSDRESGKAFF.

This clonotype was counted many times. The chain couples TRBV7-2 to TRBJ2-5; 12 bases map to TRBD1. Germline assignment: CDR1 SGHTA and CDR2 FQGNSA. The junction had 7 bases not matched to a gene; V was cut back by 1 base and J by 7 bases. The CDR3 contains 16 residues. The CDR3 DNA reads TGTGCCAGCAGCTTAGGTGGGACAGGGGGCTTAGGGACCCAGTACTTC. Protein sequence: CASSLGGTGGLGTQYF.

This clonotype was counted many times. CDR3 region: CASRAGGGGYTF. The CDR3 DNA reads as TGTGCCAGCAGGGCAGGGGGAGGGGGCTACACCTTC. This chain links TRBV25-1 with TRBJ1-2, with 7 bases fitting TRBD1. The J segment lost 8 bases and the V segment lost 6 bases, leaving 6 bases of the junction unmatched. CDR3 length equals 12 residues. CDR1 MGHDK and CDR2 SYGVNS come from the germline V gene.

This chain uses TRBV5-1 with TRBJ1-1; a possible D gene is TRBD1 (6 bases). The CDR3 runs to 15 residues. Germline CDR1 and CDR2: SGHRS and YFSETQ. V lost 0 bases to trimming and J lost 1 base, with 10 bases between them. The CDR3 sequence is CASSLVGQPNTEAFF. The CDR3 DNA is TGCGCCAGCAGCTTGGTCGGACAGCCGAACACTGAAGCTTTCTTT.

To note about this clonotype: A read error may explain this, as a much larger clone is one base away. The chain couples TRBV5-1 to TRBJ2-3, with 9 positions matching TRBD1. This CDR3 contains 15 residues. CDR1 SGHRS and CDR2 YFSETQ come from the germline V gene. The DNA for the CDR3 is TGCGTCAGCAGCTACAGGGGGCAAGGAACAGATACGCAGTATTTT. Translation gives CVSSYRGQGTDTQYF.

V usage is TRBV7-2 and J usage is TRBJ2-6; either TRBD1 or TRBD2 may fit D (5 bases each). V dropped 1 base and J dropped 4 bases, with 14 bases sitting between them. The length of the CDR3 is 17 residues. CDR1 and CDR2 (germline): SGHTA, FQGNSA. The CDR3: CASSLGPRGAGANVLTF. As DNA, the CDR3 is TGTGCCAGCAGCTTAGGCCCTCGAGGGGCCGGGGCCAACGTCCTGACTTTC.

The V gene is TRBV27, the J gene TRBJ2-3, with 9 nucleotides matching TRBD2. The V gene's germline CDR1 is MNHEY and CDR2 SMNVEV (reference sequence). V was pared by 11 bases and J by 1 base, with 7 bases of the junction left unmatched. The length of the CDR3 is 14 residues. DNA of the CDR3: TGTGCCCGCAAAGCGGGGGGCCGCACAGATACGCAGTATTTT. It yields the protein CARKAGGRTDTQYF.

V is TRBV30 and J is TRBJ2-5; D remains unclear. Trimming stripped 8 bases from V and 4 bases from J, with 14 bases between. The germline V gene encodes CDR1 GTSNPN and CDR2 SVGIG (reference sequence). The length of the CDR3 is 12 residues. The CDR3 DNA follows: TGTGCCATTTTAGCCGTGGGAGAGACCCAGTACTTC. This sequence encodes CAILAVGETQYF.

This clonotype was recorded at least ten times. V usage is TRBV7-6 and J usage is TRBJ2-1; a possible D gene is TRBD1 (6 bases). With 5 bases removed from V and 3 bases from J, the gap between germline ends came to 14 bases. The CDR3 runs to 15 residues. Germline assignment: CDR1 SGHVS and CDR2 FNYEAQ. The CDR3 reads CASSQGQGFYNEQFF. CDR3 DNA sequence: TGTGCCAGCAGCCAGGGGCAGGGGTTCTACAATGAGCAGTTCTTC.

This clonotype showed up just a few times. One base away lies a much larger clone, so this may be a sequencing read error. The J gene is TRBJ2-4, the V gene TRBV12-3 or TRBV12-4; TRBD2 is a possible D gene (5 bases). The tail of the sequence fits TRBJ2-7 better, so the J call may be wrong. The CDR3 spans 13 residues. CDR3 in amino acids: CASSRGLGCEQYF. Written as DNA, the CDR3 is TGTGCCAGCAGCCGCGGGTTGGGGTGCGAGCAGTACTTC.

This clonotype has at least ten counts. The chain combines TRBV13 with TRBJ2-1; 8 bases map to TRBD2. The germline CDR1 and CDR2 sequences are PRHDT and FYEKMQ (reference sequence). J gave up 5 bases and V 5 bases, and 2 bases lay outside the gene matches. This CDR3 is built from 13 residues. DNA of the CDR3: TGTGCCAGCAGCGCGACTAGCGACAATGAGCAGTTCTTC. Its translation is CASSATSDNEQFF.

The table lists this clonotype with many counts. J is TRBJ2-1 and V is TRBV5-1; D is perhaps TRBD1 (6 bases). The CDR3 has 18 residues. Per germline, CDR1 SGHRS and CDR2 YFSETQ. Trimming took off 1 base at V and 0 bases at J, with 17 bases between the two ends. CDR3 sequence (DNA): TGCGCCAGCAGCTTGTTACACCGAACAGGGATCTCCTACAATGAGCAGTTCTTC. Encoded protein: CASSLLHRTGISYNEQFF.

For this clonotype: A much larger clone differs by one base, so this may be a read error. The rearrangement joins TRBV28 to TRBJ2-5; 9 nucleotides agree with TRBD2. This CDR3 has 15 residues. CDR1 and CDR2 from the germline V gene are MDHEN and SYDVKM. The junction had 15 bases not matched to a gene; V was cut back by 5 bases and J by 11 bases. Written as DNA, the CDR3 is TGTGCCAGCAGTAAGAGCGGGGGGAAGAACAATGAGCAGTACTTC. Its translation is CASSKSGGKNNEQYF.

This clonotype appeared a few times. This rearrangement joins TRBV4-1 to TRBJ1-2, with 7 bases that match TRBD1. The CDR3 extends over 15 amino acids. The J segment lost 4 bases and the V segment lost 0 bases, leaving 5 bases of the junction unmatched. Germline V gives CDR1 MGHRA, CDR2 YSYEKL. DNA for the CDR3: TGCGCCAGCAGCCAAGAGAACAGGGGCGGCTATGGCTACACCTTC. It translates to CASSQENRGGYGYTF.

Notes on this clonotype: A read error is possible here, since a much larger clone lies one base away. This sequence joins TRBV9 and TRBJ2-3; a weak D match, TRBD1 (6 bases). Looked up from germline, CDR1 is SGDLS and CDR2 is YYNGEE. Trimming took off 3 bases at V and 8 bases at J, with 13 bases between the two ends. This CDR3 has 13 residues. Here the CDR3 reads CASSEQGQGTQYF. The CDR3 region has the DNA TGTGCCAGCAGCGAACAGGGCCAAGGTACGCAGTATTTT.